This TCR beta chain derives from a study of blood T cells in healthy people across ages. Peripheral blood samples of around 9.5 milliliters were drawn from each donor. They isolated at least 6 million PBMCs from each sample. Germline V CDR1 and CDR2: LGHDT, YNNKEL (reference sequence). The CDR3 has 11 residues. V was shortened by 6 bases and J by 11 bases, with 13 bases between the two germline ends. In its sample, this clonotype was seen a few times. Its matching antigen is unknown. Through a sample-barcoded 5' primer and a J-beta primer mix, a second PCR was run for roughly 7 to 12 cycles. TCRdb itself ran the 5' RACE reads through MiXCR, one entry per CDR3 protein. The sample lists over 1,500,000 distinct CDR3 sequences, just under 50% seen once, with over 2% in the top ten. General observations from the study: Changes seen in expanded clonotypes were possibly confounded by donor CMV status left unknown.

This rearrangement joins TRBV3-1 to TRBJ2-5, with unresolved D. This sequence originates from a woman in her thirties or forties in good health. Sequencing input: blood. CDR3 coding DNA: TGTGCCAGCAGGGATTATAATGAGCAGTACTTC. Residues: CASRDYNEQYF.